This is a list of T cell receptor beta chains from one sample in a study of patients and donors after allogeneic stem cell transplantation. MiXCR was run by TCRdb on the RT-PCR reads, yielding one entry per CDR3 protein. The repertoire holds roughly 960,000 distinct CDR3 sequences, with around 17% as singletons. The sample comprised blood, either unsorted or a sorted T cell fraction (not recorded which). The receptors here all came from a human donor who was either an allogeneic HSCT recipient or a stem cell or donor lymphocyte infusion donor (not recorded which). It is not recorded whose cells these are; they may come from a transplant donor. The conserved cysteine and the conserved F or W are not part of the CDR3 here.

>TRBV12-3/TRBV12-4|TRBJ2-1
ASQRTSGRDTYNEQF
>TRBV12-3/TRBV12-4|TRBJ1-1
ASSLAPGQSEAF
>TRBV27|TRBJ1-2
ASSRSRTGGVTLFGYT
>TRBV25-1|TRBJ2-3
ASSPSLGAGGREGTDTQY
>TRBV5-1|TRBJ1-1
ASGDRNTEAF
>TRBV6-2/TRBV6-3|TRBJ1-5
ASGRWGVNQPQH
>TRBV25-1|TRBJ1-2
ASSEGTAPANYGYT
>TRBV7-2|TRBJ1-3
ASSLAGGTPFGNTIY
>TRBV6-5|TRBJ2-7
ASSYSPTGNEQY
>TRBV24-1|TRBJ2-1
ATSDGTFYSYYNEQF
>TRBV7-3|TRBJ1-1
ASSLSGADTTEAF
>TRBV10-3|TRBJ1-6
AISEIEGWSPLH
>TRBV20-1|TRBJ2-7
SARDYVGSYEQY
>TRBV13|TRBJ1-1
ASSHGRGRAVTEAF
>TRBV11-2|TRBJ2-4
ATQGGSGNIQY
>TRBV3-1|TRBJ1-2
ASSPIGGFHSYT
>TRBV7-9|TRBJ2-1
ASWTQGYEQF
>TRBV12-3/TRBV12-4|TRBJ1-2
ASSFLQANYGYT
>TRBV29-1|TRBJ1-2
SVEDPDRVHGYT
>TRBV7-9|TRBJ1-1
ASSLVSRPEAF
>TRBV5-1|TRBJ2-3
ASGGTGRGDTQY
>TRBV7-6|TRBJ2-7
ASSLAVLPSTGQSYEQY
>TRBV10-3|TRBJ2-5
AIRGTDQETQY
>TRBV4-3|TRBJ1-6
ASSQGPGKLPGTLH
>TRBV4-3|TRBJ2-7
ASSQDLVGRSYEQY
>TRBV29-1|TRBJ2-1
SVEDRIYNEQF
>TRBV5-1|TRBJ1-4
ASSNRDGYNEKLF
>TRBV12-3/TRBV12-4|TRBJ2-1
ASSASIPEQF
>TRBV5-1|TRBJ2-1
ASSLDRPGGPGNEQF
>TRBV14|TRBJ1-6
ASSQRDRGNSPLH
>TRBV2|TRBJ1-5
ATCRGRDQPQH
>TRBV4-3|TRBJ1-5
ASSIGTGGGQPQH
>TRBV11-2|TRBJ2-2
ASSLDGPRTGELF
>TRBV7-8|TRBJ1-5
ASSLARTGGNQPQH
>TRBV12-3/TRBV12-4|TRBJ1-1
ASSGHRNTEAF
>TRBV7-8|TRBJ1-3
ASSLVVRGLDTIY
>TRBV12-3/TRBV12-4|TRBJ2-2
ASIIPGGGLSGELF
>TRBV7-2|TRBJ1-1
ASSLAFGANTEAF
>TRBV2|TRBJ1-5
ASSLTGRQPQH
>TRBV5-6|TRBJ2-5
ASSSDTQETQY
>TRBV25-1|TRBJ1-4
ASSESRPGREKLF
>TRBV18|TRBJ2-3
ASSVPVPDTQY
>TRBV6-1|TRBJ2-6
ASSNRRTGANVLT
>TRBV7-9|TRBJ2-1
AILLRYNEQF
>TRBV7-8|TRBJ2-6
ASSPPEGRVVSGANVLT
>TRBV5-1|TRBJ2-5
ASSLPRTSQETQY
>TRBV12-3/TRBV12-4|TRBJ2-1
ASSLTLGGSSYNEQF
>TRBV5-1|TRBJ2-5
ASSMELITGYQETQY
>TRBV15|TRBJ1-6
ATSRGTHNSPLH
>TRBV6-1|TRBJ1-1
ASAQGKRVEAF
>TRBV20-1|TRBJ2-3
SARAGVATDTQY
>TRBV5-1|TRBJ2-7
ASSYTQDRGSIYEQY
>TRBV6-1|TRBJ2-7
ASSEGTSGRVSYEQY
>TRBV12-3/TRBV12-4|TRBJ1-2
ASTLGQPRNYGYT
>TRBV5-1|TRBJ1-4
ASSLEGAATNEKLF
>TRBV6-5|TRBJ2-2
ASSLGLAVANTGELF
>TRBV5-1|TRBJ2-7
ASSLSASAQPFTTSYEQY